This TCR beta chain was recorded in a study of OX40 agonist ivuxolimab in advanced cancers. Sequencing was performed with immunoSEQ multiplex PCR; in TCRdb, only in-frame clones are kept and a portion is missing. The sample yields about 60,000 clones, over 80% seen once. Germline assignment: CDR1 LNHDA and CDR2 SQIVND (reference sequence). Between the trimmed V and J ends, which lost 8 bases and 0 bases, there was a span of 14 bases. The CDR3 sequence is 15 residues long. The receptor was isolated from an adult with an advanced solid tumor such as melanoma, head and neck, liver or kidney cancer. This specimen was CD4+ or CD8+ T cells sorted from blood, taken in a trial of the OX40 agonist ivuxolimab. V gene TRBV19 combines with J gene TRBJ1-5; D is unresolved. CDR3 in amino acids: CASEHTFHSNQPQHF. The CDR3, as DNA: TGTGCCAGTGAGCACACCTTCCATAGCAATCAGCCCCAGCATTTT.